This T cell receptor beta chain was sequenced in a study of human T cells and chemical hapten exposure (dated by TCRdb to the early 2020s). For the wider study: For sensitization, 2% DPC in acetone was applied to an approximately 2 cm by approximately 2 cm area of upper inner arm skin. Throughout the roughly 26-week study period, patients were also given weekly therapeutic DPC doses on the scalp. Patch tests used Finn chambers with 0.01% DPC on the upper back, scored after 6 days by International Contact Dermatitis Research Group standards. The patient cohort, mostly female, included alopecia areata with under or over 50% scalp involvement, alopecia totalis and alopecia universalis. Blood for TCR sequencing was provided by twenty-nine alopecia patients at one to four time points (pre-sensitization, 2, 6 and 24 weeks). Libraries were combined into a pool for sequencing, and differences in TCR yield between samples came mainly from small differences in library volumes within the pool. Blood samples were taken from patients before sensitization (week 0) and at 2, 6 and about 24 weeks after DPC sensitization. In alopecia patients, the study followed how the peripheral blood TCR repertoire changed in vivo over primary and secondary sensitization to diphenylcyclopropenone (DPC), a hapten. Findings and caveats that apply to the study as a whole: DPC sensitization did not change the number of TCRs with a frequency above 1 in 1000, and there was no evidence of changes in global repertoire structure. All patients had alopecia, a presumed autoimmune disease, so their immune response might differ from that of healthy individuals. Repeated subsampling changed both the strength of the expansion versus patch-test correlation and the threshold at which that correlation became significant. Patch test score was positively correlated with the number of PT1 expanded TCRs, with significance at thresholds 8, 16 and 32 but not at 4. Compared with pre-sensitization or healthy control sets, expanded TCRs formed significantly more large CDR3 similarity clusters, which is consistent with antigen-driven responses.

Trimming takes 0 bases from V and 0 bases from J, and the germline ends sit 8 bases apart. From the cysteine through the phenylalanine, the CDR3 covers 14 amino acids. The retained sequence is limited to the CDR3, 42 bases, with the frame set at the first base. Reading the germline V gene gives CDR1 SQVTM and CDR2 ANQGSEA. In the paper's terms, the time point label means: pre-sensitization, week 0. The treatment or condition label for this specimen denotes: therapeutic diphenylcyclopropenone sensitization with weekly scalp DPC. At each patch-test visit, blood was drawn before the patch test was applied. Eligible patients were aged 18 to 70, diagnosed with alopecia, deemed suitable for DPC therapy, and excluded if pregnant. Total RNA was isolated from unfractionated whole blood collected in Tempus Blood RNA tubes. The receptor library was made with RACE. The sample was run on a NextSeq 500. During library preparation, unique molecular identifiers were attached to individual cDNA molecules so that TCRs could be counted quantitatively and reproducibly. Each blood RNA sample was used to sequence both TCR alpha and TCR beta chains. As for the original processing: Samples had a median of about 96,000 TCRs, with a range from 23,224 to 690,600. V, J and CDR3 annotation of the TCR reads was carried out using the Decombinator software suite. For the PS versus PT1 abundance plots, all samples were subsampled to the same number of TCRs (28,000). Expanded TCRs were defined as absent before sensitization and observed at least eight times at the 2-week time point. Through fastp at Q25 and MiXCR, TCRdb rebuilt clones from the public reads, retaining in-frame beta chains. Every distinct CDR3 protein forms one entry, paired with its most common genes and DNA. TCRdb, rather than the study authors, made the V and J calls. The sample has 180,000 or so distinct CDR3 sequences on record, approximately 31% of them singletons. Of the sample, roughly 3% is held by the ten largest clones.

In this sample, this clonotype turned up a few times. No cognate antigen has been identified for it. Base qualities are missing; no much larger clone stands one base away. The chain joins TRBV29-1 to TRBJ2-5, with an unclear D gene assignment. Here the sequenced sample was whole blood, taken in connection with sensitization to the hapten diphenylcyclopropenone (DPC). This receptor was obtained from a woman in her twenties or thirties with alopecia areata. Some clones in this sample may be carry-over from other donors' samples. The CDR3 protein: CSVEDQGNQETQYF. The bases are TGCAGCGTTGAAGATCAAGGCAACCAAGAGACCCAGTACTTC.